This TCR beta chain emerged from a study of graft-versus-host responses after intestinal transplantation. Study-level information: Anti-thymocyte globulin induction preceded about 3 years of tacrolimus and steroid maintenance in all recipients.

The CDR3 length is 13 residues. Trimming took 3 bases from V and 6 from J; bases not matched to a gene: 2. The germline CDR1 and CDR2 sequences are GTSNPN and SVGIG (reference sequence). Remarks on this clone: Its antigen is currently unknown.

The assay was immunoSEQ multiplex PCR, and TCRdb's table has in-frame clones only and misses some. The top ten clones hold roughly 2% of a sample with 85,000 to 100,000 clones, 85% to 95% of them seen once. General observations from the study: The presence of high graft-versus-host to host-versus-graft clonal ratios in allografts characterized patients with graft-donor T cell macrochimerism.

This material consisted of unstimulated CD8+ T cells sorted from spleen or lymph node cells, taken before intestinal transplant. The sequence was collected from a human donor who received an intestinal transplant. The V gene is TRBV30, the J gene TRBJ1-6; TRBD1 agrees at 7 bases. The CDR3 nucleotides read TGTGCCTGGAGCACAGGGGTTAATTCACCCCTCCACTTT. This gives the protein CAWSTGVNSPLHF.